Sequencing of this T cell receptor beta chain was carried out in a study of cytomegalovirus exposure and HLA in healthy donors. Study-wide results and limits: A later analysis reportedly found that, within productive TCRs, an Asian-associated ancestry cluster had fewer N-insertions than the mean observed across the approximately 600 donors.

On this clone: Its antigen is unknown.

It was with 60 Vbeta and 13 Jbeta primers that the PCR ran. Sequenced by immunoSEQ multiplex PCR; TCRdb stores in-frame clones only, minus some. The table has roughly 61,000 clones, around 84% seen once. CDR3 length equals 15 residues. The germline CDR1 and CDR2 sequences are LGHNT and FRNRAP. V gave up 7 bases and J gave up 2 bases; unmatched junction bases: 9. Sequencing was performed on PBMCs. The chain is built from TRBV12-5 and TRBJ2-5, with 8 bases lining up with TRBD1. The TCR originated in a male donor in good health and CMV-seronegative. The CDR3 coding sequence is TGTGCTAGTGCTCGATCGACAGGGGAGCAAGAGACCCAGTACTTC. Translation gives CASARSTGEQETQYF.